Each of the 24 T cell receptor beta chains below was sequenced from the same sample in a study of blood T cells in healthy people across ages. Using a J-beta primer mix together with a sample-barcoded 5' primer, a second PCR was run for about 7 to 12 cycles. TCRdb passed the 5' RACE reads through MiXCR, listing each CDR3 protein once. The profile shows 1.5 million to 2 million distinct CDR3 sequences, roughly a third of them singletons. The sample consisted of blood. Receptors originate from a woman aged 30 to 39 in good health.

This clonotype turned up a few times. The rearrangement uses TRBV6-1 and TRBJ1-2; D may be TRBD1 (6 bases). CDR3 size: 14 residues. V lost 6 bases, J lost 2 bases, and 13 bases lay in between. From germline, CDR1 is MNHNS and CDR2 SASEGT. CDR3 region: CASRVTGRNYGYTF. CDR3 sequence (DNA): TGTGCCAGCAGGGTGACAGGACGAAACTATGGCTACACCTTC.

This chain joins TRBV14 and TRBJ1-1, with D perhaps TRBD1 (5 bases). There are 16 residues in the CDR3. V dropped 1 base and J dropped 3 bases, with 15 bases sitting between them. Germline-derived CDR1 and CDR2 are SGHDN and FVKESK. The CDR3 bases are TGTGCCAGCAGCCAAGCTACGGGGGGTTTAGACACTGAAGCTTTCTTT. It yields the protein CASSQATGGLDTEAFF.

This clonotype was recorded many times. The germline gene is not matched at one end of the junction; a read error may be the cause. The rearrangement uses TRBV6-2 or TRBV6-3 and TRBJ1-2; 7 nucleotides line up with TRBD1. Germline assignment: CDR1 MNHEY and CDR2 SVGEGT. CDR3 length: 13 residues. CDR3: CASSYYLTGSYTF. The CDR3 DNA is TGTGCCAGCAGCTACTACCTGACAGGGAGCTACACCTTC.

This clonotype showed up just a few times. This chain uses TRBV3-1 with TRBJ2-7, with D possibly being TRBD2 (6 bases). There are 19 residues in the CDR3. Between the trimmed V and J ends, which lost 2 bases and 2 bases, there was a span of 25 bases. From germline, CDR1 is LGHDT and CDR2 YNNKEL (reference sequence). CDR3 protein: CASSQRDWVAESLTYEQYF. The CDR3 DNA is TGTGCCAGCAGCCAACGGGATTGGGTAGCGGAATCATTGACCTACGAGCAGTACTTC.

The gene calls are TRBV20-1 and TRBJ1-2; 7 positions match TRBD1. V shed 3 bases, J shed 5 bases, and the junction held 6 bases outside the gene matches. This CDR3 is 13 amino acids long. CDR1 is DFQATT, CDR2 SNEGSKA, per germline (reference sequence). The CDR3 loop reads CSASKGRGYGYTF. The CDR3 nucleotides are TGCAGTGCTAGTAAAGGCAGGGGGTATGGCTACACCTTC.

V gene TRBV7-9 combines with J gene TRBJ2-7; D is possibly TRBD2 (5 bases). V was cut by 2 bases and J by 1 base, with 6 bases left in between. Germline V lookup: CDR1 SEHNR, CDR2 FQNEAQ (reference sequence). The CDR3 consists of 13 residues. CDR3 nucleotides: TGTGCCAGCAGCTTACAGCGGTCCTACGAGCAGTACTTC. It codes for CASSLQRSYEQYF.

The chain is built from TRBV7-3 and TRBJ2-1, with D hard to call. The germline gives CDR1 SGHTA, CDR2 FQGTGA. Between the trimmed V and J ends, which lost 5 bases and 0 bases, there was a span of 11 bases. The CDR3 loop spans 15 amino acids. CDR3 loop: CASSPRALSYNEQFF. For the CDR3, the DNA is TGTGCCAGCAGCCCCCGGGCACTCTCCTACAATGAGCAGTTCTTC.

J is TRBJ2-7 and V is TRBV11-2; weak D call: TRBD1 (6 bases). Trimming took 1 base from V and 3 from J, leaving 16 bases between them. This CDR3 contains 16 residues. Germline CDR1 and CDR2: SGHAT and FQNNGV. The CDR3 region is CASSLGPLGQFYEQYF. Written as DNA, the CDR3 is TGTGCCAGCAGCTTAGGTCCATTAGGACAGTTCTACGAGCAGTACTTC.

The chain is built from TRBV7-2 and TRBJ1-2; D not resolved. Germline V gives CDR1 SGHTA, CDR2 FQGNSA. The length of the CDR3 is 14 residues. Trimming removed 4 bases at V and 4 bases at J, with 13 bases between. CDR3 DNA sequence: TGTGCCAGCAGCTATATGACGGGAGTCTATGGCTACACCTTC. Amino acids: CASSYMTGVYGYTF.

This clonotype has just a few counts. The V call is TRBV27, the J call TRBJ2-6; D not certain. The V gene's germline CDR1 is MNHEY and CDR2 SMNVEV (reference sequence). CDR3 length: 14 residues. V was clipped by 8 bases and J by 3 bases, with 11 bases between them. The CDR3: CASQRFGGANVLTF. The DNA for the CDR3 is TGTGCCAGCCAGAGGTTCGGTGGGGCCAACGTCCTGACTTTC.

This clonotype was seen ten or more times. V gene TRBV5-5 combines with J gene TRBJ2-7; D is unclear. V shed 2 bases and J shed 2 bases, with 11 bases lying between them. Germline V gives CDR1 SGHKS, CDR2 YYEKEE (reference sequence). This CDR3 is 14 amino acids long. The CDR3 nucleotides are TGTGCCAGCAGCTTAACTGATAGGCCCTACGAGCAGTACTTC. Translating gives CASSLTDRPYEQYF.

Note on this clonotype: At one boundary the junction diverges from the germline segment, which might be a read error. This chain joins TRBV12-3 or TRBV12-4 and TRBJ1-5; D uncertain. The CDR3 runs 13 residues. The CDR3, as DNA: TGTGCCAGCAGTCTAGCCCAAGAGGGGCCCCAGCATTTT. This gives the protein CASSLAQEGPQHF.

The J gene is TRBJ1-2, the V gene TRBV5-4; TRBD1 matches at 8 bases. The CDR3 covers 15 residues. Trimming took 2 bases from V and 5 from J; bases not matched to a gene: 8. Germline CDR1 SGHNT, CDR2 YYREEE (reference sequence). The CDR3: CASSFTGGRRYGYTF. For the CDR3, the DNA is TGTGCCAGCAGCTTCACAGGGGGTCGGCGGTATGGCTACACCTTC.

This clonotype has a count of ten or more. The rearrangement joins TRBV29-1 to TRBJ2-1, with 9 bases matching TRBD1. The CDR3 covers 14 residues. CDR1 is SQVTM and CDR2 is ANQGSEA in the germline V gene. V was clipped by 7 bases and J by 5 bases; unmatched bases: 9. CDR3 sequence (DNA): TGCAGCGCATCATACAGGGGGCCCCACAATGAGCAGTTCTTC. Encoded protein: CSASYRGPHNEQFF.

This chain links TRBV20-1 with TRBJ2-1; perhaps TRBD2 as D (5 bases). The CDR3 sequence is 14 residues long. Germline CDR1 is DFQATT and CDR2 is SNEGSKA (reference sequence). Trimming stripped 1 base from V and 3 bases from J, with 10 bases between. The CDR3 nucleotides are TGCAGTGCTAGAGTGGAGGACCTCTACAATGAGCAGTTCTTC. Translating gives CSARVEDLYNEQFF.

The chain couples TRBV20-1 to TRBJ2-7; 12 bases fit TRBD2. The J call may not be correct, given that the DNA end is closer to TRBJ2-5. Germline CDR1 is DFQATT and CDR2 is SNEGSKA (reference sequence). The CDR3 loop spans 16 amino acids. The CDR3: CSARPLAGGIKGTQYF. The CDR3 DNA reads TGCAGTGCTAGACCACTAGCGGGGGGTATAAAAGGGACCCAGTACTTC.

This clonotype was seen more than once but under ten times. One end of the junction varies from germline; a read error may be responsible. J is TRBJ1-1 and V is TRBV10-3; D gene uncertain. Germline CDR1 and CDR2: ENHRY and SYGVKD. The CDR3 covers 13 residues. CDR3 sequence (DNA): TGTGCCCTCAGGTATGACGTGAACACTGAAGCTTTCTTT. Its protein product is CALRYDVNTEAFF.

The chain joins TRBV29-1 to TRBJ2-5, with 10 bases aligning to TRBD2. Germline assignment: CDR1 SQVTM and CDR2 ANQGSEA. The CDR3 has 15 residues. J was trimmed by 5 bases and V by 4 bases; bases with no gene match: 10. The CDR3 region is CSVGLAGALGETQYF. DNA of the CDR3: TGCAGCGTTGGTCTAGCGGGGGCCCTGGGGGAGACCCAGTACTTC. Filled out from reference TRBV29-1 and TRBJ2-5, the complete variable domain reads SAVISQKPSRDICQRGTSLTIQCQVDSQVTMMFWYRQQPGQSLTLIATANQGSEATYESGFVIDKFPISRPNLTFSTLTVSNMSPEDSSIYLCSVGLAGALGETQYFGPGTRLLVL.

This clonotype appeared a few times. The chain links TRBV13 to TRBJ2-7; possibly TRBD1 for D (5 bases). CDR3 length equals 17 residues. Germline V gives CDR1 PRHDT, CDR2 FYEKMQ (reference sequence). V lost 0 bases and J 3 bases, leaving 18 bases between the germline ends. In DNA, the CDR3 is TGTGCCAGCAGCTTAGGCGGCGTGGCAGGGTTCGACTACGAGCAGTACTTC. It encodes CASSLGGVAGFDYEQYF.

This clonotype was counted between two and nine times. DNA for the CDR3: TGTGCCATCAGTGGAGAGGACAGTTTCTCCTACGAGCAGTACTTC. Its translation: CAISGEDSFSYEQYF. J is TRBJ2-7 and V is TRBV10-3; tentatively, D is TRBD1 (6 bases). The CDR3 has 15 residues. V lost 4 bases and J 0 bases, leaving 13 bases between the germline ends. Germline V lookup: CDR1 ENHRY, CDR2 SYGVKD.

Ten or more counts support this clonotype. This sequence joins TRBV6-5 and TRBJ1-5, with a weak D call TRBD1 (6 bases). Deletions cut 6 bases from V and 4 bases from J, with 10 bases between. CDR1 is MNHEY and CDR2 is SVGAGI in the germline V gene. The CDR3 totals 13 residues. CDR3 nucleotide sequence: TGTGCCAGCAGCCGAGACAGGAATCAGCCCCAGCATTTT. Amino acids: CASSRDRNQPQHF.

The chain is built from TRBV5-1 and TRBJ2-5; 7 nucleotides match TRBD2. CDR3 length: 16 amino acids. Germline trimming cut 3 bases from V and 4 bases from J; bases unmatched to any gene: 12. Germline assignment: CDR1 SGHRS and CDR2 YFSETQ. The CDR3 nucleotides read TGCGCCAGCAGCTCTGGGACTGGGGGGGGTCGAGAGACCCAGTACTTC. Amino acids: CASSSGTGGGRETQYF.

This chain connects TRBV12-3 or TRBV12-4 to TRBJ1-5; TRBD1 aligns across 11 bases. After removal of 5 bases from V and 2 bases from J, the junction contained 5 bases not matched to a gene. This CDR3 spans 16 amino acids. The CDR3 spells CASSAWDRGGNQPQHF. The CDR3 region has the DNA TGTGCCAGCAGTGCATGGGACAGGGGGGGCAATCAGCCCCAGCATTTT.

The chain has TRBV19 and TRBJ2-1; TRBD1 might be the D (6 bases). Germline V CDR1 and CDR2: LNHDA, SQIVND (reference sequence). Between the trimmed V and J ends, which lost 10 bases and 8 bases, there was a span of 18 bases. The CDR3 contains 13 residues. For the CDR3, the DNA is TGTGCCACCTCACGGACAGAACGTTATGAGCAGTTCTTC. Its protein product is CATSRTERYEQFF.